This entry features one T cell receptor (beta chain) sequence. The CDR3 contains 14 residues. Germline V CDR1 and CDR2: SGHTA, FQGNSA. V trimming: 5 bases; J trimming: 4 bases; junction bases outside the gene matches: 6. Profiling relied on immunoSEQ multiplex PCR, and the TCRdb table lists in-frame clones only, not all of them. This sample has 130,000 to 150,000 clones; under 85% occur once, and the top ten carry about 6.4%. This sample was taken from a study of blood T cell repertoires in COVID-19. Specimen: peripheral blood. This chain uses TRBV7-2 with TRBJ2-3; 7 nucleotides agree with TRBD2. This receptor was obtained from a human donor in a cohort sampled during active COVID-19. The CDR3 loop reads CASSPGGGADTQYF. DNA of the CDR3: TGTGCCAGCAGCCCCGGGGGAGGGGCAGATACGCAGTATTTT. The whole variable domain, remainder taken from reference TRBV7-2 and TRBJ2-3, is GAGVSQSPSNKVTEKGKDVELRCDPISGHTALYWYRQSLGQGLEFLIYFQGNSAPDKSGLPSDRFSAERTGGSVSTLTIQRTQQEDSAVYLCASSPGGGADTQYFGPGTRLTVL.